These 21 T cell receptor beta chains originate from one sample sequenced in a study of T cell responses to AZD1222 COVID-19 vaccine. Generated by immunoSEQ multiplex PCR, the TCRdb table keeps only in-frame clones and is missing some. This repertoire shows over 130,000 clones, roughly 90% found once; its top ten account for 3.2%. The sequenced sample was peripheral blood, obtained 28 days after the second AZD1222 dose. All receptors come from an adult who received the AZD1222 COVID-19 vaccine.

CDR3 DNA: TGTGCCAGCAGTTACCAGATTCCCACTGAAGCTTTCTTT. It yields the protein CASSYQIPTEAFF. The chain is built from TRBV6-6 and TRBJ1-1, with D uncertain. CDR3 length: 13 amino acids. CDR1 and CDR2 (germline): MNHNY, SVGAGI (reference sequence). With 2 bases removed from V and 4 bases from J, the gap between germline ends came to 8 bases.

The genes are TRBV7-9 and TRBJ2-7, with 10 bases aligning to TRBD1. The CDR3 has 14 residues. V shed 4 bases and J 2 bases; nucleotides not matched to a gene: 2. CDR1 and CDR2 from the germline V gene are SEHNR and FQNEAQ (reference sequence). As DNA, the CDR3 is TGTGCCAGCAGCTCCGGGACAGGGGCCTACGAGCAGTACTTC. This sequence encodes CASSSGTGAYEQYF. Based on the CDR3 plus reference TRBV7-9 and TRBJ2-7, the full variable domain is DTGVSQNPRHKITKRGQNVTFRCDPISEHNRLYWYRQTLGQGPEFLTYFQNEAQLEKSRLLSDRFSAERPKGSFSTLEIQRTEQGDSAMYLCASSSGTGAYEQYFGPGTRLTVT.

The chain couples TRBV27 to TRBJ2-3; D unresolved. This CDR3 contains 14 residues. Germline V CDR1 and CDR2: MNHEY, SMNVEV (reference sequence). Trimming stripped 0 bases from V and 1 base from J, with 5 bases between. CDR3: CASSLSVGTDTQYF. CDR3 bases: TGTGCCAGCAGTTTATCGGTAGGCACAGATACGCAGTATTTT.

The chain has TRBV6-5 and TRBJ1-5; TRBD1 matches 11 bases. Germline CDR1 reads MNHEY; CDR2 reads SVGAGI. The CDR3 extends over 15 amino acids. After removal of 4 bases from V and 7 bases from J, the junction contained 6 bases not matched to a gene. The CDR3 sequence: CASSWADRGQQPQHF. CDR3 nucleotide sequence: TGTGCCAGCAGTTGGGCGGACAGGGGGCAGCAGCCCCAGCATTTT.

The chain links TRBV7-9 to TRBJ2-1, with 8 bases aligning to TRBD2. This CDR3 contains 15 residues. Germline-derived CDR1 and CDR2 are SEHNR and FQNEAQ (reference sequence). V gave up 5 bases and J gave up 4 bases; unmatched junction bases: 7. CDR3: CASSPKRESYNEQFF. CDR3 sequence (DNA): TGTGCCAGCAGCCCCAAGCGGGAGAGTTACAATGAGCAGTTCTTC.

This rearrangement joins TRBV29-1 to TRBJ1-2; D gene uncertain. Germline lookup yields CDR1 SQVTM and CDR2 ANQGSEA. Between the trimmed V and J ends, which lost 4 bases and 3 bases, there was a span of 6 bases. The CDR3 totals 11 residues. The CDR3 sequence is CSVGLDYGYTF. CDR3 coding DNA: TGCAGCGTTGGTCTAGACTATGGCTACACCTTC.

The rearrangement uses TRBV27 and TRBJ2-5; TRBD2 matches 7 bases. This CDR3 region has 14 residues. V lost 2 bases and J lost 11; bases outside the gene matches: 11. Germline-derived CDR1 and CDR2 are MNHEY and SMNVEV (reference sequence). The CDR3 here is CASSLLSSGSVQYF. The CDR3 nucleotides are TGTGCCAGCAGTTTACTGAGTAGCGGGTCCGTACAGTACTTC.

The chain combines TRBV10-3 with TRBJ2-5; D is possibly TRBD1 or TRBD2 (6 bases each). Looked up from germline, CDR1 is ENHRY and CDR2 is SYGVKD. This CDR3 spans 14 amino acids. Trimming cost V 0 bases and J 5 bases, with 10 bases left between them. CDR3 amino acids: CAISESGGGETQYF. The CDR3 DNA sequence: TGTGCCATCAGTGAGTCTGGAGGGGGTGAGACCCAGTACTTC.

This chain links TRBV5-6 with TRBJ2-7; tentatively, D is TRBD1 or TRBD2 (5 bases each). The V gene's germline CDR1 is SGHDT and CDR2 YYEEEE. The CDR3 length is 15 residues. V dropped 4 bases and J dropped 2 bases, with 16 bases sitting between them. CDR3 loop: CASSQRGVGTYEQYF. In DNA form, the CDR3 reads TGTGCCAGCAGCCAGAGGGGTGTAGGAACCTACGAGCAGTACTTC.

The chain employs TRBV29-1 and TRBJ2-5; D gene uncertain. Germline CDR1 reads SQVTM; CDR2 reads ANQGSEA. The length of the CDR3 is 10 residues. V was clipped by 4 bases and J by 5 bases, with 5 bases between them. In DNA form, the CDR3 reads TGCAGCGTTGTTGTGGAGACCCAGTACTTC. This translates into CSVVVETQYF.

This clone was detected only a few times. CDR3 protein: CASSDSMGTGELFF. The DNA of the CDR3 is TGTGCCAGCAGTGACTCGATGGGTACCGGGGAGCTGTTTTTT. This chain connects TRBV6-4 to TRBJ2-2; no firm D call. The CDR3 loop spans 14 amino acids. CDR1 and CDR2 (germline): MRHNA, SNTAGT. The germline V and J ends were trimmed by 0 bases and 5 bases, with 7 bases remaining between them.

This clone has just one count. The rearrangement links TRBV6-5 to TRBJ1-1; D is uncertain. The V end was cut by 8 bases, the J end by 1 base, with 5 bases between. The CDR3 sequence is 11 residues long. From germline, CDR1 is MNHEY and CDR2 SVGAGI. This CDR3 reads CASARNTEAFF. CDR3 nucleotide sequence: TGTGCCAGCGCGAGGAACACTGAAGCTTTCTTT.

V and J are TRBV30 and TRBJ1-2; 7 bases map to TRBD1. Germline V gives CDR1 GTSNPN, CDR2 SVGIG (reference sequence). V lost 0 bases, J lost 0 bases, and 1 base stayed unmatched. The CDR3 length is 14 residues. The CDR3 protein is CAWSVTGANYGYTF. The CDR3 region has the DNA TGTGCCTGGAGTGTAACAGGGGCTAACTATGGCTACACCTTC.

A word on this clone: An end of the junction does not agree with germline; a read error may underlie this. The chain has TRBV20-1 and TRBJ2-5; 10 positions match TRBD2. Germline V CDR1 and CDR2: DFQATT, SNEGSKA (reference sequence). CDR3 length equals 11 residues. This CDR3 is CARTSGETQYF. The CDR3 DNA sequence: TGTGCTAGGACTAGCGGAGAGACCCAGTACTTC.

V is TRBV2 and J is TRBJ1-5; maybe TRBD1 (6 bases). CDR3 length equals 14 residues. V was trimmed by 6 bases and J by 7 bases, leaving 16 bases between them. The germline gives CDR1 SNHLY, CDR2 FYNNEI. Here the CDR3 reads CASSPGATGQPQHF. For the CDR3, the DNA is TGTGCCAGCAGCCCAGGGGCTACGGGACAGCCCCAGCATTTT.

This clone was seen a handful of times. The chain has TRBV4-1 and TRBJ2-3; the match to TRBD1 covers 9 bases. V shed 4 bases, J shed 1 base, and the junction held 3 bases outside the gene matches. CDR1 and CDR2 (germline): MGHRA, YSYEKL. There are 15 residues in the CDR3. As DNA, the CDR3 is TGCGCCAGCAGCCCCCGACAGGGGGGCACAGATACGCAGTATTTT. Protein product: CASSPRQGGTDTQYF.

The J gene is TRBJ2-3, the V gene TRBV6-5, with TRBD1 identical over 11 bases. Germline V gene lookup returns CDR1 MNHEY and CDR2 SVGAGI. With V trimmed by 6 bases and J by 2 bases, 4 bases remained unmatched. This CDR3 is built from 15 residues. The CDR3 sequence: CASSLGQGATDTQYF. For the CDR3, the DNA is TGTGCCAGCAGCCTCGGACAGGGGGCCACAGATACGCAGTATTTT.

The chain links TRBV18 to TRBJ2-1; 10 nucleotides agree with TRBD2. This CDR3 is 17 amino acids long. Germline values: CDR1 KGHSH, CDR2 LQKENI. Trimming cost V 5 bases and J 6 bases; bases outside gene matches: 13. In DNA, the CDR3 is TGTGCCAGCTCAACCCGGACTAGCGGCGCCCTGAGCAATGAGCAGTTCTTC. Its translation: CASSTRTSGALSNEQFF.

The chain has TRBV2 and TRBJ2-5, with 9 bases that match TRBD2. The length of the CDR3 is 13 residues. V lost 6 bases and J lost 2; bases outside the gene matches: 1. Germline CDR1 is SNHLY and CDR2 is FYNNEI. The DNA for the CDR3 is TGTGCCAGCAGGGGACTAGCTCAAGAGACCCAGTACTTC. Translating gives CASRGLAQETQYF.

The gene calls are TRBV6-5 and TRBJ2-1; either TRBD1 or TRBD2 may fit D (5 bases each). The V end was cut by 6 bases, the J end by 5 bases, with 17 bases between. CDR1 and CDR2 (germline): MNHEY, SVGAGI. The CDR3 is 15 residues long. The CDR3 sequence is CASSPARGVHNEQFF. CDR3 in DNA: TGTGCCAGCAGCCCGGCTAGGGGAGTCCACAATGAGCAGTTCTTC.

V usage is TRBV27 and J usage is TRBJ1-1; 9 bases map to TRBD1. In germline, CDR1 is MNHEY, CDR2 SMNVEV (reference sequence). Losses at the gene ends were 6 bases for V and 9 bases for J; bases not matched to a gene: 8. The CDR3 is 13 amino acids. This chain's CDR3 is CASRPTGGTKAFF. The CDR3 DNA sequence: TGTGCCAGCAGACCCACAGGGGGCACCAAAGCTTTCTTT.